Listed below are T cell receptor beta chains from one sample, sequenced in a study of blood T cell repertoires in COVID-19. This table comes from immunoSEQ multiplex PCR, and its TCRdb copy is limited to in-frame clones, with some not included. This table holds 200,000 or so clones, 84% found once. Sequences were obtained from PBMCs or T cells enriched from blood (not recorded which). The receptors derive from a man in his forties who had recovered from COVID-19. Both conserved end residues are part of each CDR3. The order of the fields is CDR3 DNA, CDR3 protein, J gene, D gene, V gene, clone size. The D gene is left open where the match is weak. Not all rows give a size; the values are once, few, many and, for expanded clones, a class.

TGTGCCAGCAGCTTGCCAGGGGGCGCCTGGATGGGGGGCTACACCTTC,CASSLPGGAWMGGYTF,TRBJ1-2,TRBD1,TRBV11-1,NA
TGTGCCAGCAAGGAGAGTATAGGGAGGAGCACTGAAGCTTTCTTT,CASKESIGRSTEAFF,TRBJ1-1,NA,TRBV2,NA
TGTGCCAGCCAAGGCTTAGAGCGGGGGGGAGAAAACATTCAGTACTTC,CASQGLERGGENIQYF,TRBJ2-4,TRBD2,TRBV28,once
TGCGCCACCACTACAGGGATGGATGAGCAGTTCTTC,CATTTGMDEQFF,TRBJ2-1,NA,TRBV10-2,NA
TGTGCCAGCAGCCCACCACGCAGGGGGGCTGAAGCTTTCTTT,CASSPPRRGAEAFF,TRBJ1-1,TRBD1,TRBV7-9,many
TGTGCCAGCAGCTTAAACAGGGGTAGCAATCAGCCCCAGCATTTT,CASSLNRGSNQPQHF,TRBJ1-5,TRBD1,TRBV7-6,NA
TGTGCCAGCAGTTCGACAGGGGTCAGAGTGCCACCCCTCCACTTT,CASSSTGVRVPPLHF,TRBJ1-6,TRBD1,TRBV27,NA
TGCGCCAGCAGCCAAGGGGGCTCAGGGGGCGGCGAGCAGTACTTC,CASSQGGSGGGEQYF,TRBJ2-7,TRBD1,TRBV4-3,NA
TGTGCCAGCAGTGGGGGGGTCAGTAGCTCTGGAAACACCATATATTTT,CASSGGVSSSGNTIYF,TRBJ1-3,NA,TRBV28,NA
TGTGCCAGCAGCCCGGGGCGGGGGTGGAATGAGCAGTTCTTC,CASSPGRGWNEQFF,TRBJ2-1,TRBD2,TRBV11-1,NA
TGTGCCAGTAGTCATTCGCGGGGGGCCGGCACAGATACGCAGTATTTT,CASSHSRGAGTDTQYF,TRBJ2-3,TRBD2,TRBV19,NA
TGTGCCAGCAGCTTCCCCCCCCAGAAGCAGTTCTTC,CASSFPPQKQFF,TRBJ2-1,NA,TRBV7-9,NA
TGCGCCAGCAGCCAAGACGGGACTAGCACAGATACGCAGTATTTT,CASSQDGTSTDTQYF,TRBJ2-3,NA,TRBV4-3,NA
TGCGCCAGCAGCCAAGATAATGCGGGGGAGACCCAGTACTTC,CASSQDNAGETQYF,TRBJ2-5,NA,TRBV4-3,NA
TGTGCCAGCAGCGGGGTAGCGGGGAGAGGCGGGGAGCTGTTTTTT,CASSGVAGRGGELFF,TRBJ2-2,TRBD2,TRBV7-2,NA
TGTGCCAGCAGTTTCTGGGACTCGGGCGAAAAACTGTTTTTT,CASSFWDSGEKLFF,TRBJ1-4,NA,TRBV28,NA
TGTGCCACCAGTGATGGGCAGCAACCTCCCCAGCCCCAGCATTTT,CATSDGQQPPQPQHF,TRBJ1-5,NA,TRBV24-1,few
TGTGCCAGCAGGCCCTCGGGGTATCAGCCCCAGCATTTT,CASRPSGYQPQHF,TRBJ1-5,NA,TRBV6-5,NA
TGCGCCAGCTCTGGGACTAGCGGGGGCTACGAGCAGTACTTC,CASSGTSGGYEQYF,TRBJ2-7,TRBD2,TRBV10-2,once
TGTGCCAGCTCACCACCGGGAGGGGCCGAGTCGTATGGCTACACCTTC,CASSPPGGAESYGYTF,TRBJ1-2,NA,TRBV18,NA
TGCAGTGCTAGTCTTGGCGGTCCCTCCTACGAGCAGTACTTC,CSASLGGPSYEQYF,TRBJ2-7,NA,TRBV20-1,NA
TGCAGCGTCACCGCTAGCGGGGGGGTAGGCATTCAGTACTTC,CSVTASGGVGIQYF,TRBJ2-4,TRBD2,TRBV29-1,NA
TGTGCCAGCAGTGTCTGGGGAGAGAACACTGAAGCTTTCTTT,CASSVWGENTEAFF,TRBJ1-1,NA,TRBV14,NA
TGTGCCAGCAGCCAAGGCAGTCTCAACACCGGGGAGCTGTTTTTT,CASSQGSLNTGELFF,TRBJ2-2,NA,TRBV3-1/TRBV3-2,NA
TGTGCCAGCAGCTTGGGGGGTCAGGGGGTAGGAAACACTGAAGCTTTCTTT,CASSLGGQGVGNTEAFF,TRBJ1-1,TRBD1,TRBV5-4,NA
TGTGCCAGCAGCTTAGAAGTAGTCTCATTAGTGAACACTGAAGCTTTCTTT,CASSLEVVSLVNTEAFF,TRBJ1-1,NA,TRBV7-2,NA
TGTGCCAGCAGTTACGGAGTTAGCTACGAGCAGTACTTC,CASSYGVSYEQYF,TRBJ2-7,NA,TRBV6-5,NA
TGTGCCAGCTCAGCTAGGACAGGGACCACAGATACGCAGTATTTT,CASSARTGTTDTQYF,TRBJ2-3,TRBD1,TRBV18,NA
TGTGCCAGTAGTATCTCTAGCACCACCGGGGAGCTGTTTTTT,CASSISSTTGELFF,TRBJ2-2,NA,TRBV19,few
TGTGCCAGCCGATGGGGGGGCACTGAAGCTTTCTTT,CASRWGGTEAFF,TRBJ1-1,NA,TRBV2,once
TGTGCCAGCAGCGATGTATTCGGGCAGTTCTTC,CASSDVFGQFF,TRBJ2-1,NA,TRBV7-2,NA
TGCGCCAGCAGCCCCAGACAGGGGCCGGCCTACAATGAGCAGTTCTTC,CASSPRQGPAYNEQFF,TRBJ2-1,TRBD1,TRBV5-1,NA
TGTGCCAGCAGCTTAGGAGACAGGGTTGGGGCCCAAGAGACCCAGTACTTC,CASSLGDRVGAQETQYF,TRBJ2-5,TRBD1,TRBV7-2,NA
TGTGCCAGCAGCTTGAGCGGGGACACCGGGGAGCTGTTTTTT,CASSLSGDTGELFF,TRBJ2-2,TRBD2,TRBV5-5,few
TGTGCCAGCAGCTCTTTAGCGGGACGCACAGATACGCAGTATTTT,CASSSLAGRTDTQYF,TRBJ2-3,TRBD2,TRBV5-4,NA
TGTGCCAGCAGCTTAGGTGCTAGCGGTAATACCCAGTACTTC,CASSLGASGNTQYF,TRBJ2-5,TRBD2,TRBV7-7,NA
TGTGCCAGCAGCGTGGGACAGGGTAGCGAGCAGTACTTC,CASSVGQGSEQYF,TRBJ2-7,TRBD1,TRBV9,few
TGTGCCAGCAGCTTACAGGGAGGGGTAGGGAATGAGCAGTTCTTC,CASSLQGGVGNEQFF,TRBJ2-1,TRBD2,TRBV7-2,NA
TGTGCCAGCACGGCAGGGGGCAATCAGCCCCAGCATTTT,CASTAGGNQPQHF,TRBJ1-5,NA,TRBV6-5,NA